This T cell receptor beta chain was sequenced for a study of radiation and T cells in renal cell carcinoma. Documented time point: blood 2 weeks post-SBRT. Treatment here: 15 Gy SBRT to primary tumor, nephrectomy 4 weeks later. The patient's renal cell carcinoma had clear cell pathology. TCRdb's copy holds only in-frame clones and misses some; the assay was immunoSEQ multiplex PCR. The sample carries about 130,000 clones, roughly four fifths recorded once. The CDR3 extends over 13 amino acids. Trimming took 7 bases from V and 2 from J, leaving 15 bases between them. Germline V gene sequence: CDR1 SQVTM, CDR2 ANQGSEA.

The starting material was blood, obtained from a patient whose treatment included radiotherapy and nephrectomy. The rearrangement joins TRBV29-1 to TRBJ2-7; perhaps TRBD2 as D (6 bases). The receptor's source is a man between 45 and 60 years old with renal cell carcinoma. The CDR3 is CSAKTGLTYEQYF. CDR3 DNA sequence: TGCAGCGCGAAGACCGGACTAACCTACGAGCAGTACTTC.